These T cell receptor beta chains were read from a single sample in a study of shared clonotypes between healthy human individuals. The data were produced by immunoSEQ multiplex PCR, yet TCRdb's version contains in-frame clones alone and is incomplete. The sample shows about 1.9 million clones, 90% to 95% of them seen only once. Sample: naive CD8+ T cells from PBMCs. These receptors all come from a young man in good health. Some clones in this sample may be carry-over from other donors' samples. CDR3s include the opening cysteine and the closing phenylalanine or tryptophan. Fields, in order: V gene, D gene, J gene, clone size, CDR3 DNA, CDR3 protein. D genes are given only for firm matches. Part of the rows lack a size; the others show once, few, many or a class for expanded clones.

V: TRBV28; D: .; J: TRBJ2-5; size: .; DNA: TGTGCCAGCAGCCACCGGGCCGCGGACCAGTACTTC; CDR3: CASSHRAADQYF
V: TRBV19; D: .; J: TRBJ1-1; size: .; DNA: TGTGCCAGTACCCCTTCCCCCGGGGAGCTGACTGAAGCTTTCTTT; CDR3: CASTPSPGELTEAFF
V: TRBV19; D: .; J: TRBJ2-3; size: .; DNA: TGTGCCAGTAGTAGTACCGGGCCCAATACCGGCACAGATACGCAGTATTTT; CDR3: CASSSTGPNTGTDTQYF
V: TRBV7-9; D: TRBD2; J: TRBJ2-3; size: .; DNA: TGTGCCAGCAGCCACCCAGCGGGAGGGGTAGATACGCAGTATTTT; CDR3: CASSHPAGGVDTQYF
V: TRBV10-3; D: .; J: TRBJ2-1; size: .; DNA: TGTGCCATCAGAAACAGGGGGGGGGAGCAGTTCTTC; CDR3: CAIRNRGGEQFF
V: TRBV27; D: .; J: TRBJ1-2; size: .; DNA: TGTGCCAGCAGTGGGACATCGGAAGGCTACACCTTC; CDR3: CASSGTSEGYTF
V: TRBV28; D: TRBD2; J: TRBJ2-7; size: .; DNA: TGTGCCAGCAGCATAGCGGGAGGGTCATTCCACGAGCAGTACTTC; CDR3: CASSIAGGSFHEQYF
V: TRBV4-3; D: TRBD2; J: TRBJ2-1; size: .; DNA: TGCGCCAGCAGCCAAGGACGGGCGGGAGGGCGCCTTGACAATGAGCAGTTCTTC; CDR3: CASSQGRAGGRLDNEQFF
V: TRBV27; D: TRBD1; J: TRBJ2-7; size: .; DNA: TGTGCCAGCAGCAGTCACCGGACAGGGTACTACGAGCAGTACTTC; CDR3: CASSSHRTGYYEQYF
V: TRBV6-1; D: .; J: TRBJ2-1; size: .; DNA: TGTGCCAGCAGTGAAGTCGGCGGCATCGTCTACAATGAGCAGTTCTTC; CDR3: CASSEVGGIVYNEQFF
V: TRBV13; D: TRBD1; J: TRBJ2-7; size: .; DNA: TGTGCCAGCAGCCCCGACAGGGGATACGAGCAGTACTTC; CDR3: CASSPDRGYEQYF
V: TRBV7-2; D: TRBD2; J: TRBJ2-7; size: .; DNA: TGTGCCAGCAGCCCACAGCGGGGCCCCCCCCTCGAGCAGTACTTC; CDR3: CASSPQRGPPLEQYF
V: TRBV9; D: .; J: TRBJ2-1; size: .; DNA: TGTGCCAGCAGCGTAAATGAGGGCCTAATAAGCAATGAGCAGTTCTTC; CDR3: CASSVNEGLISNEQFF
V: TRBV28; D: .; J: TRBJ1-5; size: once; DNA: TGTGCCAGCAGTTTATTCGGAACTTATAGCAATCAGCCCCAGCATTTT; CDR3: CASSLFGTYSNQPQHF
V: TRBV4-1; D: .; J: TRBJ2-1; size: .; DNA: TGCGCCAGCAGCCAAGAAAGTCGGGTGCGGGGCTCCTACAATGAGCAGTTCTTC; CDR3: CASSQESRVRGSYNEQFF
V: TRBV6-6; D: .; J: TRBJ2-7; size: .; DNA: TGTGCCAGTACCTCGACTAGGGCCGGGGTCTACGAGCAGTACTTC; CDR3: CASTSTRAGVYEQYF
V: TRBV1; D: .; J: TRBJ2-3; size: .; DNA: TGCACCAGCAGCCAAGAGGGGGGCAGCAGGAGGGCCGTAGATACGCAGTATTTT; CDR3: CTSSQEGGSRRAVDTQYF
V: TRBV7-2; D: .; J: TRBJ2-7; size: .; DNA: TGTGCCAGCAGCTTCGAGAGAGATTCCTACGAGCAGTACTTC; CDR3: CASSFERDSYEQYF
V: TRBV28; D: .; J: TRBJ1-2; size: .; DNA: TGTGCCAGCAGCCCCCAAATCTATGGCTACACCTTC; CDR3: CASSPQIYGYTF
V: TRBV18; D: TRBD2; J: TRBJ2-5; size: .; DNA: TGTGCCAGCTCACCTGGAGGACTAGCGGGACTCACAGAAGAGACCCAGTACTTC; CDR3: CASSPGGLAGLTEETQYF
V: TRBV28; D: .; J: TRBJ2-1; size: once; DNA: TGTGCCAGCTCGCAACCTACCGGGACAAGTGTTGGACCTTACAATGAGCAGTTCTTC; CDR3: CASSQPTGTSVGPYNEQFF
V: TRBV15; D: .; J: TRBJ1-1; size: .; DNA: TGTGCCACCACGGGGGGTCCCCTTTCACGGGCTGAAGCTTTCTTT; CDR3: CATTGGPLSRAEAFF
V: TRBV9; D: TRBD2; J: TRBJ2-2; size: once; DNA: TGTGCCAGCAGCCCTAGCGGGAAACACACCGGGGAGCTGTTTTTT; CDR3: CASSPSGKHTGELFF
V: TRBV5-5; D: .; J: TRBJ2-7; size: .; DNA: TGTGCCAGCACCTCGGGATGGGGGATCTCCTACGAGCAGTACTTC; CDR3: CASTSGWGISYEQYF
V: TRBV9; D: .; J: TRBJ1-1; size: few; DNA: TGTGCCAGCAGCGTAGGGGGTAAAATGAACACTGAAGCTTTCTTT; CDR3: CASSVGGKMNTEAFF
V: TRBV10-3; D: TRBD1; J: TRBJ1-2; size: .; DNA: TGTGCCATCGGGGGGGACAGCTATGGCTACACCTTC; CDR3: CAIGGDSYGYTF
V: TRBV10-3; D: .; J: TRBJ2-7; size: .; DNA: TGTGCCATCAGTGAGGGACTGAGCTACGAGCAGTACTTC; CDR3: CAISEGLSYEQYF
V: TRBV6-1; D: TRBD1; J: TRBJ1-2; size: .; DNA: TGTGCCAGCAGTGGACCGGGACAGGGCTATCTAAACTATGGCTACACCTTC; CDR3: CASSGPGQGYLNYGYTF
V: TRBV11-2; D: .; J: TRBJ1-2; size: .; DNA: TGTGCCAGCAGACCCGGGGGGCATAACTATGGCTACACCTTC; CDR3: CASRPGGHNYGYTF
V: TRBV29-1; D: .; J: TRBJ1-2; size: once; DNA: TGCAGCGTTCACACGGCACTAAACTATGGCTACACCTTC; CDR3: CSVHTALNYGYTF
V: TRBV6-1; D: .; J: TRBJ2-1; size: .; DNA: TGTGCCAGCTCCCTCTATGAGCAGTTCTTC; CDR3: CASSLYEQFF
V: TRBV5-6; D: TRBD1; J: TRBJ2-7; size: .; DNA: TGTGCCAGCGGACAGGAGAGCTCCTACGAGCAGTACTTC; CDR3: CASGQESSYEQYF
V: TRBV28; D: .; J: TRBJ1-4; size: .; DNA: TGTGCCAGCAGTGCGACGACAGCAACTAATGAAAAACTGTTTTTT; CDR3: CASSATTATNEKLFF
V: TRBV7-2; D: .; J: TRBJ2-7; size: .; DNA: TGTGCCAGCAGCTTATTCTTTCTCTCGCGCGACGAGCAGTACTTC; CDR3: CASSLFFLSRDEQYF
V: TRBV27; D: .; J: TRBJ1-5; size: .; DNA: TGTGCCAGCAGTTTATTAGGCTCTTATCAGCCCCAGCATTTT; CDR3: CASSLLGSYQPQHF